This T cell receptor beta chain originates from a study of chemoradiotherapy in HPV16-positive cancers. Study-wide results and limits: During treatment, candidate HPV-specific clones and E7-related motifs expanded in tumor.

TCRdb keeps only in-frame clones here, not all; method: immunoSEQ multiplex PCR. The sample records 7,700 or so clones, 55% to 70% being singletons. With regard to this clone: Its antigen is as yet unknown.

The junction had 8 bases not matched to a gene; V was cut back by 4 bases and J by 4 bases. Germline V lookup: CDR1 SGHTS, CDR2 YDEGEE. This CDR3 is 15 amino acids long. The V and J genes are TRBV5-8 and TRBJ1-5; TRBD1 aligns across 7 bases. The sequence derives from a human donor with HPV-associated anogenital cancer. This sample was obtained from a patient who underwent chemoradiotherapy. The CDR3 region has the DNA TGTGCCAGCAGCCGTGGGACAGTTCTAAATCAGCCCCAGCATTTT. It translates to CASSRGTVLNQPQHF.